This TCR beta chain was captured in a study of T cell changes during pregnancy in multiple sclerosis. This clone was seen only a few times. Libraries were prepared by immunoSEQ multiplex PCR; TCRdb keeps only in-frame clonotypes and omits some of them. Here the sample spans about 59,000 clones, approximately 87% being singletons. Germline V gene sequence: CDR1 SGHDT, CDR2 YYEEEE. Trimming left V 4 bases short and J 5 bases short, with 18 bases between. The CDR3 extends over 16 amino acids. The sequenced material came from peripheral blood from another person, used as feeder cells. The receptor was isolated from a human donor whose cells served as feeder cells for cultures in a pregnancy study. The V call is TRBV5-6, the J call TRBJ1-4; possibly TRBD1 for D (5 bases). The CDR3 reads CASSPTLRQTNEKLFF. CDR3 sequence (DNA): TGTGCCAGCAGCCCTACACTAAGACAGACAAATGAAAAACTGTTTTTT.